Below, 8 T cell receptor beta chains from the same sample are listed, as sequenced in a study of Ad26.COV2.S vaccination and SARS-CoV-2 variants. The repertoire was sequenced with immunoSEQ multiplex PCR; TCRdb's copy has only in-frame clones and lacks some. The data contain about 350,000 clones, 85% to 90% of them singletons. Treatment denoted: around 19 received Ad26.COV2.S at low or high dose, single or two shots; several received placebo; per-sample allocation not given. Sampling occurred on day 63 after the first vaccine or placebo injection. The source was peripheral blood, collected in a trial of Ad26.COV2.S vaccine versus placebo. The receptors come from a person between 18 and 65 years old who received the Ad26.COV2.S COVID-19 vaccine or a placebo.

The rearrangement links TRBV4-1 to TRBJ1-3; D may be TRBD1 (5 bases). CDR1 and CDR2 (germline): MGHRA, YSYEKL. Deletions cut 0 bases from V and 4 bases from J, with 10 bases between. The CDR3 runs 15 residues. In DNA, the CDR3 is TGCGCCAGCAGCCAAGATTTGGGGCAGGGAAACACCATATATTTT. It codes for CASSQDLGQGNTIYF.

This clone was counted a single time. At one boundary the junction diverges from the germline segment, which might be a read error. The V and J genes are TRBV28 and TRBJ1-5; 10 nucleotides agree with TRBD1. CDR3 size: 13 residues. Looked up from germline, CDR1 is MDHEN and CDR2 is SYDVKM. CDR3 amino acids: CGTGDHSNQPQHF. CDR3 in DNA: TGCGGGACAGGGGACCATAGCAATCAGCCCCAGCATTTT.

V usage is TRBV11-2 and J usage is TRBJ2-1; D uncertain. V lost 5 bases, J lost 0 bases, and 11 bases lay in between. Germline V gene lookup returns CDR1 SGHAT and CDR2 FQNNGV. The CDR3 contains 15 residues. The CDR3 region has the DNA TGTGCCAGCAGCGGATTGACCAGCTCCTACAATGAGCAGTTCTTC. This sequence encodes CASSGLTSSYNEQFF.

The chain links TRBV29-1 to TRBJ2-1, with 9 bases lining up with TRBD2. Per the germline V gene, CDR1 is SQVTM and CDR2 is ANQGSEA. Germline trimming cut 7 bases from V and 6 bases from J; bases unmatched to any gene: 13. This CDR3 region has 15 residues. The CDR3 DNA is TGCAGCGCCCAAGGAGCGGGAGGAGTTATCAATGAGCAGTTCTTC. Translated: CSAQGAGGVINEQFF.

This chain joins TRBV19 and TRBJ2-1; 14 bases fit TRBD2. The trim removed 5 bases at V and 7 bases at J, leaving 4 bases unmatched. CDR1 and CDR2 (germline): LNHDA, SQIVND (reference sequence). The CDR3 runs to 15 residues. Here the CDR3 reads CASSRRTSGRNEQFF. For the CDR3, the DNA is TGTGCCAGTAGTCGGAGGACTAGCGGGAGGAATGAGCAGTTCTTC.

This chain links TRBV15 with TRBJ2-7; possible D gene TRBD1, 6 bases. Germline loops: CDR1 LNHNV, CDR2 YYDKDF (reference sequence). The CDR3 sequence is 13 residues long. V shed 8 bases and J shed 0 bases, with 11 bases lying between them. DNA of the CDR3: TGTGCCACCCGAAAACAGGGCTCCTACGAGCAGTACTTC. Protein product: CATRKQGSYEQYF.

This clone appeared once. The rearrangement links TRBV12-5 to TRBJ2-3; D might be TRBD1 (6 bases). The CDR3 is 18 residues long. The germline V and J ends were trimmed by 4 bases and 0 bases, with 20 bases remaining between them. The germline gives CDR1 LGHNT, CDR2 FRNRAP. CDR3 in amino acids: CASGWDDKTGLSTDTQYF. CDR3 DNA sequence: TGTGCTAGTGGTTGGGACGATAAAACAGGGTTAAGCACAGATACGCAGTATTTT.

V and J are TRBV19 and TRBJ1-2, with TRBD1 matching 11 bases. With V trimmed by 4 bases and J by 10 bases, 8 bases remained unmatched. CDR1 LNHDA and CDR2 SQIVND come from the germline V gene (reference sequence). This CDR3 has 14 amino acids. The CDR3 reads CASSKTGTGGDYTF. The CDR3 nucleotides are TGTGCCAGTAGTAAAACCGGGACAGGGGGTGACTACACCTTC.